Presented here are 26 T cell receptor beta chains from one specimen sequenced in a study of beta chain features in type 1 diabetes (dated by TCRdb to the late 2010s). General findings and caveats noted by the study authors: Type 1 diabetes patients showed a moderate but significant shortening of TCRB CDR3 length in all four CD4+ subsets.

Library construction relied on the immunoSEQ multiplex PCR assay. The entire isolated RNA was reverse transcribed using the High Capacity cDNA Reverse Transcription Kit, and thus expressed TCRB transcripts were sequenced. The table comes from immuneACCESS by way of TCRdb, which keeps in-frame sequences with V and J called. Part of the clones is missing from these tables; in studies checked, under half for an unresolved V gene and the rest for unknown reasons. Within this sample are about 47,000 clones, with approximately 44% of them counted one time only. The ten largest clones capture more than 0.1% of the sample. Antigens for these TCRs are unknown. Material: stem cell memory CD4+ T cells from blood. Per the publication, the cell subset or site label means: stem cell-like memory CD4+ T cells. These receptors all come from a man aged 25-40 years with type 1 diabetes.

The chain combines TRBV7-9 with TRBJ2-5; 12 positions match TRBD2. Germline lookup yields CDR1 SEHNR and CDR2 FQNEAQ (reference sequence). The CDR3 length is 17 residues. J lost 5 bases, V lost 4 bases, and 11 bases had no gene match. The CDR3 here is CASSSLAGGPYGETQYF. CDR3 nucleotides: TGTGCCAGCAGCTCCCTAGCGGGAGGGCCGTATGGGGAGACCCAGTACTTC.

The rearrangement joins TRBV7-2 to TRBJ1-3; no reliable D call. The V end was cut by 0 bases, the J end by 4 bases, with 7 bases between. The CDR3 is made up of 14 amino acids. CDR1 and CDR2 from the germline V gene are SGHTA and FQGNSA. CDR3 amino acids: CASSLAPTGNTIYF. The CDR3 nucleotides are TGTGCCAGCAGCTTAGCCCCTACCGGAAACACCATATATTTT.

This clone was detected only a few times. This chain links TRBV28 with TRBJ1-1; D is unresolved. V was clipped by 6 bases and J by 5 bases, with 13 bases between them. The CDR3 has 13 residues. CDR1 and CDR2 (germline): MDHEN, SYDVKM. The CDR3 protein is CASREEGRTEAFF. DNA for the CDR3: TGTGCCAGCAGAGAGGAGGGAAGAACTGAAGCTTTCTTT. Filled out from reference TRBV28 and TRBJ1-1, the complete variable domain reads DVKVTQSSRYLVKRTGEKVFLECVQDMDHENMFWYRQDPGLGLRLIYFSYDVKMKEKGDIPEGYSVSREKKERFSLILESASTNQTSMYLCASREEGRTEAFFGQGTRLTVV.

The chain is built from TRBV4-1 and TRBJ1-5, with 8 bases fitting TRBD1. Germline lookup yields CDR1 MGHRA and CDR2 YSYEKL. CDR3 length: 15 amino acids. Trimming removed 3 bases from V and 1 base from J; junction bases left unmatched: 2. As DNA, the CDR3 is TGCGCCAGCAGCCAGACAGGGGCGAGCAATCAGCCCCAGCATTTT. Translating gives CASSQTGASNQPQHF.

The rearrangement joins TRBV2 to TRBJ1-2; 7 bases align to TRBD1. Looked up from germline, CDR1 is SNHLY and CDR2 is FYNNEI. The CDR3 spans 15 residues. V shed 4 bases and J 2 bases; nucleotides not matched to a gene: 7. As DNA, the CDR3 is TGTGCCAGCAGTGCCACAGGGGTCCGAAACTATGGCTACACCTTC. Amino acid sequence: CASSATGVRNYGYTF.

The CDR3, as DNA: TGTGCCAGCAGTTTATGGGCGTCGGGGGACAACACTGAAGCTTTCTTT. This codes for CASSLWASGDNTEAFF. This chain links TRBV28 with TRBJ1-1, with a weak D call TRBD1 (5 bases). Germline loops: CDR1 MDHEN, CDR2 SYDVKM. Trimming cost V 0 bases and J 2 bases, with 13 bases left between them. The CDR3 is 16 amino acids.

CDR3 DNA: TGCGCCAGCAGCCCCTTAGTGGGGAGAGCTAGCACAGATACGCAGTATTTT. This encodes CASSPLVGRASTDTQYF. The chain carries TRBV5-1 and TRBJ2-3; TRBD2 is a possible D gene (5 bases). The length of the CDR3 is 17 residues. The germline CDR1 and CDR2 sequences are SGHRS and YFSETQ. The V end was cut by 4 bases, the J end by 0 bases, with 18 bases between.

The chain has TRBV4-2 and TRBJ2-1; 10 nucleotides match TRBD2. V shed 4 bases and J 7 bases; nucleotides not matched to a gene: 10. Germline CDR1 and CDR2: LGHNA and YNFKEQ. The CDR3 length is 16 residues. The CDR3 region is CASSRLLAGVGNEQFF. CDR3 nucleotide sequence: TGTGCCAGCAGCCGCCTGCTAGCGGGAGTGGGAAATGAGCAGTTCTTC.

This clone was recorded a few times. The chain joins TRBV29-1 to TRBJ1-6; 8 bases fit TRBD1. CDR3 length equals 13 residues. Germline V lookup: CDR1 SQVTM, CDR2 ANQGSEA. J gave up 7 bases and V 4 bases, and 3 bases lay outside the gene matches. The DNA of the CDR3 is TGCAGCGTTGGACAGGGGAAAAATTCACCCCTCCACTTT. This translates into CSVGQGKNSPLHF.

The J gene is TRBJ2-3, the V gene TRBV7-9; a weak D match, TRBD1 (5 bases). Germline loops: CDR1 SEHNR, CDR2 FQNEAQ (reference sequence). V was clipped by 10 bases and J by 0 bases, with 11 bases between them. This CDR3 is built from 13 residues. The CDR3, as DNA: TGTGCCAACGCCAGGGCGAGCACAGATACGCAGTATTTT. This translates into CANARASTDTQYF.

The CDR3 bases are TGCGCCAGCAGCCGCGACAGAAACTATGGCTACACCTTC. Its translation is CASSRDRNYGYTF. This chain links TRBV5-1 with TRBJ1-2, with TRBD1 as a possible D gene (5 bases). Trimming left V 4 bases short and J 2 bases short, with 9 bases between. The CDR3 consists of 13 residues. Germline V gives CDR1 SGHRS, CDR2 YFSETQ.

The chain uses TRBV27 and TRBJ1-6, with a possible D match to TRBD1 (6 bases). Per germline, CDR1 MNHEY and CDR2 SMNVEV (reference sequence). The CDR3 loop spans 13 amino acids. V was pared by 7 bases and J by 13 bases, with 17 bases between. The CDR3 DNA is TGTGCCAGCACTCCGGACAGAGAAAGGCCCCTCCACTTT. It encodes CASTPDRERPLHF.

This clone was picked up a small number of times. The chain is built from TRBV28 and TRBJ1-2; D remains ambiguous. Germline CDR1 MDHEN, CDR2 SYDVKM. The CDR3 sequence is 12 residues long. V was shortened by 10 bases and J by 4 bases, with 13 bases between the two germline ends. The CDR3 DNA is TGTGCCACCTTACCTTCGGGCTATGGCTACACCTTC. Translating it yields CATLPSGYGYTF.

V gene TRBV6-1 combines with J gene TRBJ1-5; D is undetermined. The CDR3 is made up of 15 amino acids. V lost 4 bases, J lost 2 bases, and 12 bases lay in between. The germline CDR1 and CDR2 sequences are MNHNS and SASEGT. CDR3 residues: CASSVGGIGNQPQHF. As DNA, the CDR3 is TGTGCCAGCAGTGTCGGAGGAATTGGCAATCAGCCCCAGCATTTT.

CDR3 sequence (DNA): TGTGCCAGCACCGGGACTAGCGACGCAGATACGCAGTATTTT. It encodes CASTGTSDADTQYF. The chain combines TRBV2 with TRBJ2-3, with TRBD2 identical over 10 bases. V dropped 7 bases and J dropped 4; count of bases not matched to a gene: 5. From germline, CDR1 is SNHLY and CDR2 FYNNEI. The CDR3 has 14 residues.

The chain joins TRBV20-1 to TRBJ2-5; no reliable D call. This CDR3 spans 10 amino acids. V was shortened by 4 bases and J by 5 bases, with 5 bases between the two germline ends. Germline CDR1 is DFQATT and CDR2 is SNEGSKA (reference sequence). The CDR3 sequence is CSATFETQYF. CDR3 nucleotides: TGCAGTGCTACGTTTGAGACCCAGTACTTC.

This chain joins TRBV28 and TRBJ2-1; TRBD1 is a possible D gene (6 bases). The germline gives CDR1 MDHEN, CDR2 SYDVKM. V dropped 4 bases and J dropped 2 bases, with 18 bases sitting between them. This CDR3 is built from 17 residues. Here the CDR3 reads CASSSPSYRATYNEQFF. The CDR3 coding sequence is TGTGCCAGCAGTTCCCCCTCTTACAGGGCGACCTACAATGAGCAGTTCTTC.

This clone was picked up a small number of times. The V call is TRBV7-9, the J call TRBJ1-1; 8 positions agree with TRBD1. This CDR3 has 14 amino acids. J lost 5 bases, V lost 4 bases, and 6 bases had no gene match. Germline values: CDR1 SEHNR, CDR2 FQNEAQ (reference sequence). CDR3 region: CASSSQGARTEAFF. The CDR3 DNA reads TGTGCCAGCAGCTCGCAGGGGGCGCGGACTGAAGCTTTCTTT.

J is TRBJ1-2 and V is TRBV6-1; TRBD1 is a possible D gene (6 bases). V shed 0 bases and J shed 4 bases, with 18 bases lying between them. Germline lookup yields CDR1 MNHNS and CDR2 SASEGT. The CDR3 loop spans 17 amino acids. The CDR3 nucleotides are TGTGCCAGCAGTGAAGCCACGGTAGAACAGGGCTCCTATGGCTACACCTTC. This sequence encodes CASSEATVEQGSYGYTF.

The rearrangement uses TRBV7-2 and TRBJ2-7, with 7 bases aligning to TRBD1. The CDR3 has 16 amino acids. CDR1 and CDR2 from the germline V gene are SGHTA and FQGNSA. With V trimmed by 5 bases and J by 4 bases, 14 bases remained unmatched. The CDR3 sequence: CASSPRTGNRVYEQYF. For the CDR3, the DNA is TGTGCCAGCAGCCCCCGGACAGGAAATAGGGTATACGAGCAGTACTTC.

The rearrangement joins TRBV5-1 to TRBJ2-1, with 13 bases lining up with TRBD2. Germline loops: CDR1 SGHRS, CDR2 YFSETQ. V lost 0 bases to trimming and J lost 8 bases; unmatched junction nucleotides: 5. The CDR3 consists of 16 residues. The CDR3 reads CASSLVLAGGRDEQFF. DNA of the CDR3: TGCGCCAGCAGCTTGGTACTAGCGGGAGGGAGGGATGAGCAGTTCTTC.

The rearrangement links TRBV5-1 to TRBJ2-7; 7 bases are a match to TRBD2. This CDR3 has 14 amino acids. J lost 6 bases, V lost 3 bases, and 9 bases had no gene match. The germline gives CDR1 SGHRS, CDR2 YFSETQ. The CDR3: CASSSGPSGGEQYF. The CDR3 DNA reads as TGCGCCAGCAGCTCCGGTCCCTCGGGGGGCGAGCAGTACTTC.

A few counts support this clone. For the CDR3, the DNA is TGCAGCGTTGCAGGGGGAGGTGAAAAACTGTTTTTT. Protein product: CSVAGGGEKLFF. The rearrangement uses TRBV29-1 and TRBJ1-4; 7 bases are shared with TRBD1. V lost 4 bases to trimming and J lost 7 bases; unmatched junction nucleotides: 3. Germline V gene data show CDR1 as SQVTM and CDR2 as ANQGSEA. CDR3 length: 12 amino acids.

This clone occurred a few times. The genes are TRBV27 and TRBJ2-2; 8 positions match TRBD1. Germline CDR1 and CDR2: MNHEY and SMNVEV (reference sequence). V shed 3 bases and J 5 bases; nucleotides not matched to a gene: 5. This CDR3 is built from 15 residues. CDR3 sequence: CASSFGQGRTGELFF. CDR3 sequence (DNA): TGTGCCAGCAGTTTCGGACAGGGAAGAACCGGGGAGCTGTTTTTT.

CDR3 region: CASTYTGGGYTF. DNA of the CDR3: TGTGCCAGCACCTACACGGGAGGGGGCTACACCTTC. The rearrangement links TRBV2 to TRBJ1-2; D is uncertain. Per the germline V gene, CDR1 is SNHLY and CDR2 is FYNNEI. The CDR3 runs 12 residues. V was trimmed by 7 bases and J by 8 bases, leaving 14 bases between them.

The chain recombines TRBV28 with TRBJ2-7, with 9 bases that match TRBD2. The V segment lost 4 bases and the J segment 3 bases; nucleotides outside the gene matches: 7. In germline, CDR1 is MDHEN, CDR2 SYDVKM. CDR3 length: 15 amino acids. The CDR3 coding sequence is TGTGCCAGCAGTTCTCCGGCTAGCGGGATCTACGAGCAGTACTTC. This codes for CASSSPASGIYEQYF. The whole variable domain, filled in from reference TRBV28 and TRBJ2-7, reads DVKVTQSSRYLVKRTGEKVFLECVQDMDHENMFWYRQDPGLGLRLIYFSYDVKMKEKGDIPEGYSVSREKKERFSLILESASTNQTSMYLCASSSPASGIYEQYFGPGTRLTVT.